A selection of T cell receptor beta chains follows, all from one sample in a study of blood T cell repertoires in COVID-19. Clones were sequenced by immunoSEQ multiplex PCR, and TCRdb holds only the in-frame ones, with some missing. The sample shows 55,000 to 80,000 clones, approximately 86% of them seen only once. The specimen sequenced was peripheral blood. These receptors all stem from a man older than 75 with active COVID-19. Each CDR3 is given with its conserved first and last residue. A D gene is named only where the DNA matches it firmly. Not all rows give a size; the values are once, few, many and, for expanded clones, a class.

D | J | V | size | DNA | CDR3
TRBD2 | TRBJ2-1 | TRBV2 | NA | TGTGCCAGCGGCAAAACAGCGGGAGGGCCGAATGAGCAGTTCTTC | CASGKTAGGPNEQFF
TRBD2 | TRBJ2-5 | TRBV5-1 | NA | TGCGCCAGCAGTTATTCTCCTTCTAGCGGAGAGACCCAGTACTTC | CASSYSPSSGETQYF
TRBD2 | TRBJ2-7 | TRBV7-8 | NA | TGTGCCAGCAGCTTTGTCGCTAGCGGGCCCTACGAGCAGTACTTC | CASSFVASGPYEQYF
TRBD1 | TRBJ1-4 | TRBV28 | NA | TGTGCCAGCAGTCAAACAGGGGGTTTAAACGAAAAACTGTTTTTT | CASSQTGGLNEKLFF
NA | TRBJ1-5 | TRBV19 | NA | TGTGCCAGTAATGTGAGAGGGCGCGATCAGCCCCAGCATTTT | CASNVRGRDQPQHF
NA | TRBJ2-7 | TRBV7-9 | NA | TGTGCCAGCAGCTTAGATGAGGGGGTCCGGAACGAGCAGTACTTC | CASSLDEGVRNEQYF
TRBD1 | TRBJ2-7 | TRBV7-2 | NA | TGTGCCAGCAGCTTAGAGGGGACAGGGAACTACGAGCAGTACTTC | CASSLEGTGNYEQYF
NA | TRBJ2-2 | TRBV7-2 | NA | TGTGCCAGCAGTCCGTCCGGGGTGTTCGGGGAGCTGTTTTTT | CASSPSGVFGELFF
TRBD1 | TRBJ2-1 | TRBV3-1/TRBV3-2 | NA | TGTGCCAGCGGCCGTACAGGGGTCAATGAGCAGTTCTTC | CASGRTGVNEQFF
TRBD1 | TRBJ1-2 | TRBV4-3 | NA | TGCGCCAGCAGCCCGGACAGGTTTAACTATGGCTACACCTTC | CASSPDRFNYGYTF
NA | TRBJ2-2 | TRBV7-9 | NA | TGTGCCAGCAGCTTCGGTGGGGAGCTGTTTTTT | CASSFGGELFF
NA | TRBJ2-2 | TRBV27 | few | TGTGCCAGCAGTCAATTCGGGGAGCTGTTTTTT | CASSQFGELFF
NA | TRBJ1-1 | TRBV6-5 | NA | TGTGCCAGCAGTTCACAGGGAGGGACTGAAGCTTTCTTT | CASSSQGGTEAFF
NA | TRBJ2-7 | TRBV7-9 | few | TGTGCCAGCAGCTTAGCACAGACGGTCAACGAGCAGTACTTC | CASSLAQTVNEQYF
NA | TRBJ2-3 | TRBV15 | few | TGTGCCACCAGCAGAGCAATCGGGCAGGGTGCGGATACGCAGTATTTT | CATSRAIGQGADTQYF
TRBD2 | TRBJ2-3 | TRBV11-2 | NA | TGTGCCAGCAGCTTATCGGTAGCGGGAGCAGATACGCAGTATTTT | CASSLSVAGADTQYF
NA | TRBJ2-1 | TRBV4-2 | NA | TGTGCCAGCAGCGCAGAACCCCAGAGCCGGGACATCGAGCAGTTCTTC | CASSAEPQSRDIEQFF
TRBD1 | TRBJ2-7 | TRBV7-3 | NA | TGTGCCAGCAGCTCGCCGGACAGGGGGCTCTACGAGCAGTACTTC | CASSSPDRGLYEQYF
NA | TRBJ1-5 | TRBV20-1 | NA | TGCAGTGCTGGGGGGATTCAGCCCCAGCATTTT | CSAGGIQPQHF
TRBD2 | TRBJ2-5 | TRBV19 | NA | TGTGCCAGTAGGGGAGGGGTTGGAGAGACCCAGTACTTC | CASRGGVGETQYF
NA | TRBJ1-4 | TRBV4-3 | NA | TGCGCCAGCAGCCAAGATCGAGCGCCGACTAATGAAAAACTGTTTTTT | CASSQDRAPTNEKLFF
NA | TRBJ1-1 | TRBV6-1 | NA | TGTGCCAGCAGTGAAAGCCAGGGCATCACTGAAGCTTTCTTT | CASSESQGITEAFF
TRBD2 | TRBJ2-5 | TRBV7-2 | few | TGTGCCAGCAGCTTGACTAGCGGTGTCCTCCAAGAGACCCAGTACTTC | CASSLTSGVLQETQYF
TRBD1 | TRBJ1-5 | TRBV14 | NA | TGTGCCAGCAGCCAAGCGGAGGACAGGTATCAGCCCCAGCATTTT | CASSQAEDRYQPQHF
NA | TRBJ1-1 | TRBV4-2 | NA | TGTGCCAGCAGCCCCGAGGTGAGAGTCGCCACTGAAGCTTTCTTT | CASSPEVRVATEAFF
NA | TRBJ2-1 | TRBV3-1/TRBV3-2 | few | TGTGCCAGCAGCCAAGTTCTAGCAGGGGCCAATGAGCAGTTCTTC | CASSQVLAGANEQFF
TRBD1 | TRBJ2-7 | TRBV29-1 | once | TGCAGCGTTGCCGGGACAGGGGGTGGTGAGCAGTACTTC | CSVAGTGGGEQYF
NA | TRBJ2-3 | TRBV9 | NA | TGTGCCAGCAGCGTAGATGCGGGGGCCGTTCTGAATACGCAGTATTTT | CASSVDAGAVLNTQYF
NA | TRBJ2-2 | TRBV5-4 | NA | TGTGCCAGCAGCGAATACAGGGCGAACACCGGGGAGCTGTTTTTT | CASSEYRANTGELFF
NA | TRBJ2-1 | TRBV7-2 | NA | TGTGCCAGCAGCTTAGCGCTGGGCGGGTTGGGTTCCAATGAGCAGTTCTTC | CASSLALGGLGSNEQFF
NA | TRBJ2-4 | TRBV6-5 | NA | TGTGCCAGCATCAACGGTGCAGCCAAAAACATTCAGTACTTC | CASINGAAKNIQYF
NA | TRBJ2-5 | TRBV7-6 | once | TGTGCCAGCAGCTTAAAACGGCCGGGTCCACAAGAGACCCAGTACTTC | CASSLKRPGPQETQYF
NA | TRBJ1-5 | TRBV5-1 | NA | TGCGCCAGCAGCCCCGGACAGTACAACAATCAGCCCCAGCATTTT | CASSPGQYNNQPQHF
TRBD1 | TRBJ1-6 | TRBV7-2 | NA | TGTGCCAGCAGCTTAGTTCGATCGGACAGGTCTTCACCCCTCCACTTT | CASSLVRSDRSSPLHF
NA | TRBJ1-1 | TRBV15 | NA | TGTGCCACCGCACGGGGGAACACTGAAGCTTTCTTT | CATARGNTEAFF
TRBD1 | TRBJ1-3 | TRBV27 | NA | TGTGCCAGCAGGCCTCGGGACAGGGGACCCTTCTCTGGAAACACCATATATTTT | CASRPRDRGPFSGNTIYF
NA | TRBJ2-3 | TRBV7-2 | NA | TGTGCCAGCAGCTATTCCAACACAGATACGCAGTATTTT | CASSYSNTDTQYF
NA | TRBJ1-3 | TRBV18 | NA | TGTGCCAGCTCACCACCGAGGACAGACTCTGGAAACACCATATATTTT | CASSPPRTDSGNTIYF
TRBD2 | TRBJ2-1 | TRBV11-1 | once | TGTGCCAGCAGCTTAGGGGCCAGCGGGGTGAGCAATGAGCAGTTCTTC | CASSLGASGVSNEQFF
NA | TRBJ2-3 | TRBV28 | NA | TGTGCCAGCAGTCCCATGGGGCTGGGGGGAGCTAGCACAGATACGCAGTATTTT | CASSPMGLGGASTDTQYF
NA | TRBJ2-7 | TRBV3-1/TRBV3-2 | NA | TGTGCCAGCAGCCCCCAGGGTTACGAGCAGTACTTC | CASSPQGYEQYF
NA | TRBJ1-4 | TRBV18 | NA | TGTGCCAGCTCGCCTCAGGGTGAAAAACTGTTTTTT | CASSPQGEKLFF
NA | TRBJ1-3 | TRBV7-6 | NA | TGTGCCAGCAGCTTATCAGTTTGGTCTGGAAACACCATATATTTT | CASSLSVWSGNTIYF
TRBD1 | TRBJ2-2 | TRBV9 | few | TGTGCCAGCAGCGTCGGGACAGGGGGTGACACCGGGGAGCTGTTTTTT | CASSVGTGGDTGELFF
NA | TRBJ2-2 | TRBV27 | NA | TGTGCCAGCCGAGGTTTAGGTCAGAAAAAGAACACCGGGGAGCTGTTTTTT | CASRGLGQKKNTGELFF
TRBD2 | TRBJ2-1 | TRBV5-1 | NA | TGCGCCAGCAGCTTGGGGTCTAGCGGGAGTTTTAATGAGCAGTTCTTC | CASSLGSSGSFNEQFF
NA | TRBJ2-5 | TRBV14 | NA | TGTGCCAGCAGCCTCCTTCGGGGGTACCAAGAGACCCAGTACTTC | CASSLLRGYQETQYF
TRBD2 | TRBJ2-5 | TRBV7-2 | NA | TGTGCCAGCAGCGCAGAGGGACTAGCGTCCGCGGGGACCCAGTACTTC | CASSAEGLASAGTQYF
TRBD2 | TRBJ2-1 | TRBV27 | once | TGTGCCAGCAGTTTTAGCGGGGGGTTCCTCTCCTACAATGAGCAGTTCTTC | CASSFSGGFLSYNEQFF
NA | TRBJ2-6 | TRBV9 | NA | TGTGCCAGCAGCGGTACAGACTCTGGGGCCAACGTCCTGACTTTC | CASSGTDSGANVLTF
TRBD1 | TRBJ1-1 | TRBV6-1 | once | TGTGCCAGCAGTGAAGCACAGGGGTATACTGAAGCTTTCTTT | CASSEAQGYTEAFF
NA | TRBJ2-7 | TRBV7-2 | NA | TGTGCCAGCAGCTTAGTGGCTAGCGTCCACGAGCAGTACTTC | CASSLVASVHEQYF